This TCR beta chain was found in a study of cytomegalovirus exposure and HLA in healthy donors. Study at large: As an earlier analysis found, some 170 million T cells yielded about 100 million unique TCR beta sequences.

General study points: It was in a later analysis that TCR association rates were seen to vary by HLA locus, highest for DRB1 and lowest for HLA-C.

PCR amplification relied on 60 Vbeta primers (plus 13 Jbeta primers). Some clones are missing from TCRdb's copy, which holds only in-frame ones; the method was immunoSEQ multiplex PCR. The table includes fewer than 130,000 clones, 65% detected once. Note on this clone: Its antigen is unidentified.

Germline V gene sequence: CDR1 SGHRS, CDR2 YFSETQ. J was trimmed by 3 bases and V by 1 base; bases with no gene match: 5. This CDR3 is 15 amino acids long. This receptor was taken from a man aged 25-45 years in good health and CMV-seropositive. J is TRBJ2-3 and V is TRBV5-1; 7 bases align to TRBD1. Sequencing used PBMCs. CDR3 residues: CASSLLQGVTDTQYF. Here the CDR3 DNA reads TGCGCCAGCAGCTTGCTGCAGGGGGTTACAGATACGCAGTATTTT.